The TCR beta chain under discussion was sequenced for a study of cytomegalovirus exposure and HLA in healthy donors. Whole-study findings and limits: It was found in a later analysis that first-cohort TCR clusters tended to co-occur in the approximately 130 validation repertoires. Associated with cytomegalovirus, according to the listing, were 150 to 200 TCR beta chains. Most TCR sequences were seen very rarely across donors, but some public TCRs occurred in many.

Remarks on this clone: Its target is not known.

The germline gives CDR1 SGHDT, CDR2 YYEEEE. V shed 4 bases, J shed 2 bases, and the junction held 12 bases outside the gene matches. The CDR3 contains 16 residues. The repertoire was sequenced with immunoSEQ multiplex PCR; TCRdb's copy has only in-frame clones and lacks some. This table holds about 120,000 clones, approximately 88% found once. The sample was PBMCs. The sequence derives from a woman aged 18 to 35 in good health and CMV-seronegative. The chain carries TRBV5-6 and TRBJ2-7, with TRBD1 matching 7 bases. CDR3 amino acids: CASSLRLQGTAYEQYF. The CDR3 DNA follows: TGTGCCAGCAGCCTCCGCCTGCAAGGGACAGCCTACGAGCAGTACTTC.